A selection of T cell receptor beta chains follows, all from one sample in a study of cytomegalovirus exposure and HLA in healthy donors. Libraries were prepared by immunoSEQ multiplex PCR; TCRdb keeps only in-frame clonotypes and omits some of them. The table shows 150,000 or so clones, with approximately 81% occurring only once. The sequencing sample was made of PBMCs. These receptor sequences come from a young woman in good health and CMV-seronegative. The CDR3 runs from the conserved cysteine through the conserved F or W. A D gene is named only where the DNA matches it firmly. Rows give clone size only sometimes, using once, few, many, or a class for an expanded clone.

j_call,v_call,d_call,cdr3_length,clone_size,cdr3_nt,cdr3_aa
TRBJ2-5,TRBV19,.,15,.,TGTGCCAGTACCCTTAAACAGGGCAGGGGAGAGACCCAGTACTTC,CASTLKQGRGETQYF
TRBJ2-1,TRBV6-4,.,13,.,TGTGCCAGCAGTGACCAACTAGGAAGTGAGCAGTTCTTC,CASSDQLGSEQFF
TRBJ2-4,TRBV19,.,14,.,TGCGCCACCCGTCTGGATTTCGGGGAAAACATTCAGTACTTC,CATRLDFGENIQYF
TRBJ2-7,TRBV19,TRBD1,16,.,TGTGCCAGTAGTAGGAATTATCCCCAGGGGGCGCGGGAGCAGTACTTC,CASSRNYPQGAREQYF
TRBJ2-5,TRBV27,TRBD2,14,.,TGTGCCAGCAGCGTCGGGGGGGTCCTGGAGACCCAGTACTTC,CASSVGGVLETQYF
TRBJ2-1,TRBV7-2,TRBD2,17,.,TGTGCCAGCAGCTTAGTCTCGACTAGCGGGATCTACAATGAGCAGTTCTTC,CASSLVSTSGIYNEQFF
TRBJ1-1,TRBV27,TRBD1,17,.,TGTGCCAGCTGTTCCGATCCGGGACAGGGTTGGAACACTGAAGCTTTCTTT,CASCSDPGQGWNTEAFF
TRBJ2-7,TRBV5-4,TRBD2,16,once,TGTGCCAGCAGCGCTGCCGGGGGGGAAGGTTCCTACGAGCAGTACTTC,CASSAAGGEGSYEQYF
TRBJ2-1,TRBV6-1,.,16,.,TGTGCCAGCAGTGCTTTTTCGCAGGCGACCTACAATGAGCAGTTCTTC,CASSAFSQATYNEQFF
TRBJ2-1,TRBV5-5,TRBD1,14,.,TGTGCCAGCTCCCGGGACAGGACCTACAATGAGCAGTTCTTC,CASSRDRTYNEQFF
TRBJ2-7,TRBV28,TRBD1,14,.,TGTGCCAGCAGTTTGTCGGACAGGGGCTACGAGCAGTACTTC,CASSLSDRGYEQYF
TRBJ2-1,TRBV19,TRBD1,13,.,TGTGCCACCTCGGCAGGGGGCTTGGGTGAGCAGTTCTTC,CATSAGGLGEQFF
TRBJ1-5,TRBV18,.,15,few,TGTGCCAGCTCACCACGAGGGAATAGCAATCAGCCCCAGCATTTT,CASSPRGNSNQPQHF
TRBJ2-3,TRBV19,TRBD2,15,.,TGTGCCAGTAGCAGCGGGAGGAGATTCGCAGATACGCAGTATTTT,CASSSGRRFADTQYF
TRBJ1-2,TRBV4-1,.,17,.,TGCGCCAGCAGCCAAGACCCCTTAATGGAGGGTGTCAGTGGCTACACCTTC,CASSQDPLMEGVSGYTF
TRBJ2-1,TRBV7-3,.,13,.,TGTGCCAGCAGCCCGGCAGGAGGGGATGAGCAGTTCTTC,CASSPAGGDEQFF
TRBJ2-2,TRBV4-1,.,14,.,TGCGCCAGCAGCCCCGGGGTCTGGGCCGGGGAGCTGTTTTTT,CASSPGVWAGELFF
TRBJ1-1,TRBV18,.,15,.,TGTGCCAGCTCACCCCGGGGGGGCATGAACACTGAAGCTTTCTTT,CASSPRGGMNTEAFF
TRBJ2-3,TRBV13,TRBD2,16,.,TGTGCCAGCAGCTCGTCCACTAGCGGCTTCACAGATACGCAGTATTTT,CASSSSTSGFTDTQYF
TRBJ2-3,TRBV5-1,.,13,.,TGCGCCAGCAGCCGAGGGACTCCCGATACGCAGTATTTT,CASSRGTPDTQYF
TRBJ1-2,TRBV5-4,TRBD1,15,.,TGTGCCAGCAGCCAGGATACAGGGGCTAACTATGGCTACACCTTC,CASSQDTGANYGYTF
TRBJ2-5,TRBV13,TRBD1,14,once,TGTGCCAGCAGCTTAGAGGGACAGAAAGAGACCCAGTACTTC,CASSLEGQKETQYF
TRBJ2-2,TRBV7-2,TRBD2,16,.,TGTGCCAGCAGCATGACTAGCGGGAGTGCCACCGGGGAGCTGTTTTTT,CASSMTSGSATGELFF
TRBJ2-3,TRBV21-1,.,15,.,TGTGCCAGCAGCGCTAGCGGGGGGACACACAATACGCAGTATTTT,CASSASGGTHNTQYF
TRBJ1-6,TRBV6-1,.,15,few,TGTGCCAGCACAGGGATCCATGGCGCTAATTCACCCCTCCACTTT,CASTGIHGANSPLHF
TRBJ2-3,TRBV6-1,.,14,few,TGTGCCAGCAACCCCGTTGCGAGCCGGGATACGCAGTATTTT,CASNPVASRDTQYF
TRBJ1-1,TRBV6-1,TRBD1,14,.,TGTGCCAGCAGTGAAAGTAGGGGGCACACTGAAGCTTTCTTT,CASSESRGHTEAFF
TRBJ1-5,TRBV28,.,14,.,TGTGCCAGCAGTCCGCTTAAGGGAGGTCAGCCCCAGCATTTT,CASSPLKGGQPQHF
TRBJ1-2,TRBV2,TRBD1,14,few,TGTGCCAGCATTTGGGACAGGGAGGCGAGTGGCTACACCTTC,CASIWDREASGYTF
TRBJ1-2,TRBV1,.,16,.,TGCACCAGCAGCCAACGACCGGACAGGACTGGCTATGGCTACACCTTC,CTSSQRPDRTGYGYTF
TRBJ2-3,TRBV5-1,.,15,.,TGCGCCAGCAGCTTGGATGGGCCCTTTACAGATACGCAGTATTTT,CASSLDGPFTDTQYF
TRBJ2-5,TRBV5-1,TRBD1,15,.,TGCGCCAGCAGCAGAAGACCACAGGGGGGAGAGACCCAGTACTTC,CASSRRPQGGETQYF
TRBJ1-5,TRBV28,.,13,.,TGTGCCAGCAGGGTGAGGGGGTCCCAGCCCCAGCATTTT,CASRVRGSQPQHF
TRBJ2-4,TRBV10-3,.,16,.,TGTGCCATCAGTGAGGGGGGGACTCTAGCCAAAAACATTCAGTACTTC,CAISEGGTLAKNIQYF
TRBJ2-7,TRBV30,.,11,.,TGTGCCTGGAGTCCAGTCCGGGTCCTGTACTTC,CAWSPVRVLYF
TRBJ1-5,TRBV9,.,14,.,TGTGCCAGCAGCGTAGGGCAGGGCAATCAGCCCCAGCATTTT,CASSVGQGNQPQHF
TRBJ1-2,TRBV10-1,.,13,.,TGCGCCAGCAGTGAAGGGCAGGGGTATGGCTACACCTTC,CASSEGQGYGYTF
TRBJ1-1,TRBV10-3,.,15,.,TGTGCCATCAGTGACGACAGGCGGAGTAACACTGAAGCTTTCTTT,CAISDDRRSNTEAFF
TRBJ2-2,TRBV7-2,TRBD1,14,few,TGTGCCAGCCTGGGACAGGGGGGGACCGGGGAGCTGTTTTTT,CASLGQGGTGELFF
TRBJ2-7,TRBV6-5,TRBD1,14,.,TGTGCCAGCAGTACTCGACAGGGGGGATACGAGCAGTACTTC,CASSTRQGGYEQYF
TRBJ2-1,TRBV7-9,.,15,once,TGTGCCAGCAGCTTTCAGGGGAGCTCCTACAATGAGCAGTTCTTC,CASSFQGSSYNEQFF